Below are 11 T cell receptor beta chains sequenced from a single sample in a study of chemoradiotherapy in HPV16-positive cancers. Produced via immunoSEQ multiplex PCR; TCRdb's table is partial and in-frame only. The sample shows some 12,000 clones, about 65% of them seen only once. The biological material was taken from a patient who underwent chemoradiotherapy. The source is a human donor with HPV-associated anogenital cancer.

This rearrangement joins TRBV9 to TRBJ2-1; D is unclear. This CDR3 spans 13 amino acids. The V end was cut by 0 bases, the J end by 7 bases, with 8 bases between. CDR1 SGDLS and CDR2 YYNGEE come from the germline V gene. CDR3 in amino acids: CASSVGLVNEQFF. In nucleotides, the CDR3 is TGTGCCAGCAGCGTAGGACTCGTGAATGAGCAGTTCTTC.

The chain links TRBV15 to TRBJ2-1; 8 bases map to TRBD1. V shed 0 bases, J shed 0 bases, and the junction held 1 base outside the gene matches. Germline values: CDR1 LNHNV, CDR2 YYDKDF (reference sequence). This CDR3 region has 16 residues. The CDR3 DNA sequence: TGTGCCACCAGCAGAGAAACAGGGGGCTCCTACAATGAGCAGTTCTTC. Its translation is CATSRETGGSYNEQFF.

The chain couples TRBV9 to TRBJ2-1; D may be TRBD1 (5 bases). The CDR3 has 17 residues. Germline V gives CDR1 SGDLS, CDR2 YYNGEE. V lost 0 bases and J lost 5, with 18 bases in between. In DNA, the CDR3 is TGTGCCAGCAGCGTAGCGCTCGGAGCACAGGCCGACAATGAGCAGTTCTTC. It codes for CASSVALGAQADNEQFF.

V and J are TRBV28 and TRBJ1-5; D might be TRBD1 (5 bases). This CDR3 has 16 amino acids. Trimming took 5 bases from V and 6 from J, leaving 20 bases between them. Germline loops: CDR1 MDHEN, CDR2 SYDVKM. CDR3 DNA sequence: TGTGCCAGCAGTAAGACCGGGACCACCTTGAGTCAGCCCCAGCATTTT. Translating gives CASSKTGTTLSQPQHF. Filled out from reference TRBV28 and TRBJ1-5, the complete variable domain reads DVKVTQSSRYLVKRTGEKVFLECVQDMDHENMFWYRQDPGLGLRLIYFSYDVKMKEKGDIPEGYSVSREKKERFSLILESASTNQTSMYLCASSKTGTTLSQPQHFGDGTRLSIL.

This CDR3 is CASRSRPNMDRGREKLFF. CDR3 in DNA: TGTGCCAGCAGGTCCCGACCGAATATGGACAGAGGGCGGGAAAAACTGTTTTTT. The V call is TRBV28, the J call TRBJ1-4; tentative D call: TRBD1 (6 bases). V lost 6 bases and J lost 8, with 28 bases in between. CDR1 is MDHEN and CDR2 is SYDVKM in the germline V gene. The CDR3 is 18 amino acids.

The genes are TRBV7-9 and TRBJ2-1, with a tentative D call TRBD2 (6 bases). This CDR3 region has 14 residues. Germline CDR1 SEHNR, CDR2 FQNEAQ (reference sequence). V was trimmed by 2 bases and J by 3 bases, leaving 8 bases between them. The CDR3 DNA reads as TGTGCCAGCAGCTTACTGGGACTCTACAATGAGCAGTTCTTC. It codes for CASSLLGLYNEQFF. Variable domain in full (rest from reference TRBV7-9 and TRBJ2-1): DTGVSQNPRHKITKRGQNVTFRCDPISEHNRLYWYRQTLGQGPEFLTYFQNEAQLEKSRLLSDRFSAERPKGSFSTLEIQRTEQGDSAMYLCASSLLGLYNEQFFGPGTRLTVL.

CDR3 DNA sequence: TGTGCCTCGGCCCGGGCAACCCCTGAAGCTTTCTTT. Its translation is CASARATPEAFF. The chain is built from TRBV6-1 and TRBJ1-1; D uncertain. Germline-derived CDR1 and CDR2 are MNHNS and SASEGT. V lost 11 bases to trimming and J lost 6 bases, with 16 bases between them. The CDR3 spans 12 residues.

This chain connects TRBV10-3 to TRBJ1-2; D remains ambiguous. Trimming pared 4 bases from V and 4 bases from J, leaving 10 bases between. The CDR3 spans 13 residues. Germline CDR1 ENHRY, CDR2 SYGVKD. The CDR3 reads CAISAKEFYGYTF. The DNA for the CDR3 is TGTGCCATCAGTGCGAAGGAATTCTATGGCTACACCTTC.

The CDR3 is CASSQGAGSNQPQHF. In DNA, the CDR3 is TGTGCCAGCTCCCAAGGGGCAGGGAGCAATCAGCCCCAGCATTTT. The chain carries TRBV18 and TRBJ1-5, with TRBD1 as a possible D gene (5 bases). Germline CDR1 reads KGHSH; CDR2 reads LQKENI. This CDR3 has 15 residues. With 6 bases removed from V and 1 base from J, the gap between germline ends came to 13 bases.

This clone has more than one count but fewer than ten. The chain uses TRBV7-3 and TRBJ2-1, with D hard to call. Trimming left V 3 bases short and J 8 bases short, with 14 bases between. Germline assignment: CDR1 SGHTA and CDR2 FQGTGA. This CDR3 comprises 14 residues. CDR3 coding DNA: TGTGCCAGCAGCTTGACTCCAAGTCCGTATGAGCAGTTCTTC. Residues: CASSLTPSPYEQFF.

This clone came up once. The chain employs TRBV28 and TRBJ1-5; D not certain. Trimming stripped 8 bases from V and 7 bases from J, with 12 bases between. This CDR3 contains 12 residues. Germline V lookup: CDR1 MDHEN, CDR2 SYDVKM. The DNA for the CDR3 is TGTGCCAGCGAGGGAGGGTGGCAGCCCCAGCATTTT. Amino acids: CASEGGWQPQHF. Looking up the rest from reference TRBV28 and TRBJ1-5 gives the full variable domain: DVKVTQSSRYLVKRTGEKVFLECVQDMDHENMFWYRQDPGLGLRLIYFSYDVKMKEKGDIPEGYSVSREKKERFSLILESASTNQTSMYLCASEGGWQPQHFGDGTRLSIL.